This entry is about one TCR beta chain. Its specificity is unknown. Profiled with immunoSEQ multiplex PCR; TCRdb holds only in-frame clones, not every one. The table shows about 110,000 clones, with around 86% occurring only once. Trimming removed 6 bases from V and 5 bases from J, with 12 bases in between. Germline CDR1 is SGHTA and CDR2 is FQGNSA. This CDR3 has 13 amino acids. The data originate from a study of T cell responses to AZD1222 COVID-19 vaccine. The study's findings and limits: CD4 TCRs linked to vaccination spanned spike, dominating at 160-218 and 743-854. Just a handful of AZD1222 recipients were seropositive at baseline. Close to half of all spike-specific TCRs reportedly target regions of the variants that are unmutated. A mostly white British donor set with more females was recruited, and clonal diversity was possibly underestimated.

The sequenced sample was peripheral blood, obtained on day 0 of AZD1222 vaccination. The V and J genes are TRBV7-2 and TRBJ2-3, with D perhaps matching TRBD1 (6 bases). The origin of this receptor is an adult in good health. The CDR3 loop is CASSFGGGDTQYF. CDR3 coding DNA: TGTGCCAGCAGTTTTGGGGGCGGAGATACGCAGTATTTT.